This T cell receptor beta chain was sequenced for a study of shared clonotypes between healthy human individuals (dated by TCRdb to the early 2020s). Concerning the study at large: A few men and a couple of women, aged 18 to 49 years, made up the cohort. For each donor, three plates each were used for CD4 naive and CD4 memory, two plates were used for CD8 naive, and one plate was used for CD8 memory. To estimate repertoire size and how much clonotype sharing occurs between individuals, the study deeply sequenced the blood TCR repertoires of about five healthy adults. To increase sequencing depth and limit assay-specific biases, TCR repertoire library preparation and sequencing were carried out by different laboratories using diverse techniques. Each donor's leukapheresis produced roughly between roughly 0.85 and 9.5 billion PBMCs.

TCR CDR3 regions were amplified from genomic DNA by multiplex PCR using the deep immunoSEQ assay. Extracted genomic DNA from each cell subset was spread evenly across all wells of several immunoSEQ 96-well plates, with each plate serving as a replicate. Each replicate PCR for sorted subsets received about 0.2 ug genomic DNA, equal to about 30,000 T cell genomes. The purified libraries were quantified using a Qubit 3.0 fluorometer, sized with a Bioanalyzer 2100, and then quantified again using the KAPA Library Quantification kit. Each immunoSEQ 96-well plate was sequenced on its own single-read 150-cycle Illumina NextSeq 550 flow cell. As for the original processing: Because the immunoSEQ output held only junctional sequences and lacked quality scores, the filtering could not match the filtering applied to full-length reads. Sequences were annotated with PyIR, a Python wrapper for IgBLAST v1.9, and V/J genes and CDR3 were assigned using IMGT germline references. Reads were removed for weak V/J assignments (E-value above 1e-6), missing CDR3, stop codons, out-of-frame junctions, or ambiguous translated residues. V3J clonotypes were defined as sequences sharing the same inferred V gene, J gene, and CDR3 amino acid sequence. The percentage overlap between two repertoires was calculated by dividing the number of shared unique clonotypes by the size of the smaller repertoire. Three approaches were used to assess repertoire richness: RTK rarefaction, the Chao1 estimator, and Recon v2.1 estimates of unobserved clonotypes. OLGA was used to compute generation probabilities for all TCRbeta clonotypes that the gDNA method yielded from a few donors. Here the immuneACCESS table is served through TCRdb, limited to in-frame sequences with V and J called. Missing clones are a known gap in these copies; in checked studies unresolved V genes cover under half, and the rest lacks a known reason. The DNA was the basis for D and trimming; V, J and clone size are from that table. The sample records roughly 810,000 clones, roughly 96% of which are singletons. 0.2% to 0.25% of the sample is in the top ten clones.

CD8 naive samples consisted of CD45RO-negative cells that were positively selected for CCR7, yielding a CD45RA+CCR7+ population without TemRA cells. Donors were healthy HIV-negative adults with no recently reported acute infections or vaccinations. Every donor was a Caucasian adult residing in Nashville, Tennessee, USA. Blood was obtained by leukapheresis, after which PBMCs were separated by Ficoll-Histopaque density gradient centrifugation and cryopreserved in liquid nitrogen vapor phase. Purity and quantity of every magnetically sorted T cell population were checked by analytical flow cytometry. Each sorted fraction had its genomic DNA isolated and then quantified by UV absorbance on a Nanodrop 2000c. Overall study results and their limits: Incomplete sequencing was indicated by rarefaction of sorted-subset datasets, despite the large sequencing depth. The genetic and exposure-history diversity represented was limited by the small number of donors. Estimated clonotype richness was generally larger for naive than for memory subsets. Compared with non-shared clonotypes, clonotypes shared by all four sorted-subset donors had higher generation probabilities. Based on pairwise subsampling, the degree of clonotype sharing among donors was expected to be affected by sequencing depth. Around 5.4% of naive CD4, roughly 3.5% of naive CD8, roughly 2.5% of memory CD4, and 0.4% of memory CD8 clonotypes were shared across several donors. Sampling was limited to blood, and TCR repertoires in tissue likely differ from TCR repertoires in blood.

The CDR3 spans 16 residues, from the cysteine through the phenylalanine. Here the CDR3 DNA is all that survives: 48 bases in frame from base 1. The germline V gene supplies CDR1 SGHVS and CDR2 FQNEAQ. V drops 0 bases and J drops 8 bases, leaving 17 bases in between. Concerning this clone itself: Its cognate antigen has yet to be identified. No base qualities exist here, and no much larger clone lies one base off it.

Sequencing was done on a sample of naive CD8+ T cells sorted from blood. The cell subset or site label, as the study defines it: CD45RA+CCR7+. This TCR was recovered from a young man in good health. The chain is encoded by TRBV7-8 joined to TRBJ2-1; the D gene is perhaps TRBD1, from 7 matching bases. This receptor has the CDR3 CASSLARLGTAYEQFF. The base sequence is TGTGCCAGCAGCTTAGCCCGACTAGGGACAGCCTATGAGCAGTTCTTC.